Following are 24 T cell receptor beta chains from one sample sequenced in a study of vaccination and CD4 T cells after COVID-19. Treatment meaning: approximately nine-day PBMC culture with coronavirus spike peptide pools or control peptides (ViraFEST assay). No antigens are known for them. The Oncomine TCR Beta short-read assay sequenced DNA from cultured CD4+ T cells. TCRdb analysed the PCR reads with MiXCR anew, one entry per CDR3 protein. The table lists 8,000 to 10,000 distinct CDR3 sequences, roughly 57% of them singletons. The specimen sequenced was CD4+ T cells from blood, cultured in vitro. The receptor set was obtained from a human donor who had recovered from COVID-19.

The rearrangement links TRBV27 to TRBJ2-6, with D unclear. This CDR3 has 14 residues. With 7 bases removed from V and 6 bases from J, the gap between germline ends came to 13 bases. From germline, CDR1 is MNHEY and CDR2 SMNVEV (reference sequence). The CDR3, as DNA: TGTGCCAGCAAGTCTGCTCTGGAGGCCAACGTCCTGACTTTC. Amino acid sequence: CASKSALEANVLTF. Looking up the rest from reference TRBV27 and TRBJ2-6 gives the full variable domain: EAQVTQNPRYLITVTGKKLTVTCSQNMNHEYMSWYRQDPGLGLRQIYYSMNVEVTDKGDVPEGYKVSRKEKRNFPLILESPSPNQTSLYFCASKSALEANVLTFGAGSRLTVL.

This chain connects TRBV6-1 to TRBJ2-3; no definite D call. The CDR3 runs to 11 residues. Deletions cut 6 bases from V and 3 bases from J, with 4 bases between. Germline loops: CDR1 MNHNS, CDR2 SASEGT. CDR3 sequence: CASRATDTQYF. The CDR3 DNA reads TGTGCCAGCAGGGCAACAGATACGCAGTATTTT.

This chain connects TRBV2 to TRBJ1-2; no firm D call. CDR1 is SNHLY and CDR2 is FYNNEI in the germline V gene. Trimming shortened V by 2 bases and J by 2 bases, and 6 bases separated the two germline ends. The CDR3 extends over 13 amino acids. This chain's CDR3 is CASSESQNYGYTF. CDR3 DNA sequence: TGTGCCAGCAGTGAATCACAGAACTATGGCTACACCTTC.

The J gene is TRBJ2-1, the V gene TRBV27; weak D call: TRBD2 (6 bases). The ends were cut back, 2 bases at V and 6 bases at J, with 11 bases in the middle. The CDR3 has 14 amino acids. Germline CDR1 reads MNHEY; CDR2 reads SMNVEV (reference sequence). CDR3 DNA: TGTGCCAGCAGTTTACGGACTAACGTCAATGAGCAGTTCTTC. Protein: CASSLRTNVNEQFF.

The gene calls are TRBV5-1 and TRBJ2-3, with 8 positions matching TRBD2. Looked up from germline, CDR1 is SGHRS and CDR2 is YFSETQ. V was clipped by 0 bases and J by 4 bases; unmatched bases: 10. This CDR3 has 17 residues. DNA for the CDR3: TGCGCCAGCAGCTTGGCCGAGAGCGGGAGTTGGGCAGATACGCAGTATTTT. This encodes CASSLAESGSWADTQYF. The entire variable domain, with the rest obtained from reference TRBV5-1 and TRBJ2-3, is as follows: KAGVTQTPRYLIKTRGQQVTLSCSPISGHRSVSWYQQTPGQGLQFLFEYFSETQRNKGNFPGRFSGRQFSNSRSEMNVSTLELGDSALYLCASSLAESGSWADTQYFGPGTRLTVL.

The rearrangement joins TRBV7-2 to TRBJ2-7; either TRBD1 or TRBD2 may fit D (6 bases each). CDR1 is SGHTA, CDR2 FQGNSA, per germline. The V and J ends lost 5 bases and 7 bases respectively, with 18 bases between them. CDR3 length equals 14 residues. The CDR3 spells CASSLQGTGGEQYF. The DNA of the CDR3 is TGTGCCAGCAGCCTCCAGGGGACTGGAGGGGAGCAGTACTTC.

The rearrangement uses TRBV10-2 and TRBJ1-1; D gene ambiguous. Per the germline V gene, CDR1 is WSHSY and CDR2 is SAAADI. Trimming stripped 3 bases from V and 2 bases from J, with 10 bases between. The CDR3 is 14 amino acids. In DNA form, the CDR3 reads TGCGCCAGCAGTGAACGGTACTCAAACACTGAAGCTTTCTTT. Translation: CASSERYSNTEAFF.

This clonotype was observed a single time. Here the CDR3 DNA reads TGTGCCACCAGTGATTGGGTAGCGGGGTCCACAGATACGCAGTATTTT. This gives the protein CATSDWVAGSTDTQYF. The gene calls are TRBV24-1 and TRBJ2-3, with 8 positions matching TRBD2. Trimming removed 2 bases from V and 2 bases from J; junction bases left unmatched: 5. Germline loops: CDR1 KGHDR, CDR2 SFDVKD. CDR3 length equals 16 residues.

J is TRBJ2-1 and V is TRBV18; possibly TRBD1 for D (5 bases). CDR3 length equals 12 residues. V lost 3 bases to trimming and J lost 9 bases, with 9 bases between them. Germline loops: CDR1 KGHSH, CDR2 LQKENI. The CDR3, as DNA: TGTGCCAGCTCACCGGGTGGGGCTGAGCAGTTCTTC. Translating gives CASSPGGAEQFF.

The sample holds one count of this clonotype. The gene calls are TRBV20-1 and TRBJ2-7, with 7 bases lining up with TRBD1. After removal of 6 bases from V and 3 bases from J, the junction contained 11 bases not matched to a gene. The CDR3 has 14 amino acids. CDR1 is DFQATT, CDR2 SNEGSKA, per germline (reference sequence). DNA for the CDR3: TGCAGTGCAGTACCGGGACAGACAGACTACGAGCAGTACTTC. It specifies CSAVPGQTDYEQYF.

J is TRBJ1-4 and V is TRBV7-2, with a tentative D call TRBD1 (6 bases). Trimming pared 4 bases from V and 13 bases from J, leaving 16 bases between. This CDR3 contains 13 residues. Looked up from germline, CDR1 is SGHTA and CDR2 is FQGNSA. In DNA, the CDR3 is TGTGCCAGCAGCTCTAGGGGGTCAGGTATACTGTTTTTT. Its protein is CASSSRGSGILFF.

J is TRBJ2-1 and V is TRBV7-9; D remains ambiguous. CDR3 size: 11 residues. Germline V gene lookup returns CDR1 SEHNR and CDR2 FQNEAQ (reference sequence). Trimming cost V 5 bases and J 7 bases, with 6 bases left between them. For the CDR3, the DNA is TGTGCCAGCAGCATCCGTAATGAGCAGTTCTTC. Amino acids: CASSIRNEQFF.

V is TRBV11-3 and J is TRBJ2-3, with 8 bases identical to TRBD1. This CDR3 spans 15 amino acids. From germline, CDR1 is SGHNT and CDR2 YENEEA. Trimming cost V 5 bases and J 1 base; bases outside gene matches: 5. The CDR3 loop is CASSPGQGGTDTQYF. CDR3 bases: TGTGCCAGCAGCCCCGGACAGGGAGGCACAGATACGCAGTATTTT.

This clonotype came up a few times. The chain joins TRBV28 to TRBJ1-6; D perhaps matches TRBD1 (6 bases). With 8 bases removed from V and 7 bases from J, the gap between germline ends came to 12 bases. This CDR3 contains 13 residues. Looked up from germline, CDR1 is MDHEN and CDR2 is SYDVKM. The CDR3 spells CASLDRWNSPLHF. The DNA of the CDR3 is TGTGCCAGCCTAGACAGGTGGAATTCACCCCTCCACTTT.

The sample holds a few counts of this clonotype. This chain joins TRBV20-1 and TRBJ2-5, with a tentative D call TRBD1 (5 bases). V was trimmed by 6 bases and J by 0 bases, leaving 14 bases between them. Germline lookup yields CDR1 DFQATT and CDR2 SNEGSKA (reference sequence). The CDR3 totals 14 residues. The CDR3 DNA follows: TGCAGTGCAAGTCAGGGCTACCACCAAGAGACCCAGTACTTC. Translation gives CSASQGYHQETQYF.

The chain links TRBV7-9 to TRBJ1-4, with a possible D match to TRBD1 (5 bases). V gave up 5 bases and J gave up 2 bases, with 12 bases separating them. This CDR3 region has 15 residues. Germline V CDR1 and CDR2: SEHNR, FQNEAQ (reference sequence). The CDR3 nucleotides are TGTGCCAGCAGCCCCCAAGGGGCGACTAATGAAAAACTGTTTTTT. It yields the protein CASSPQGATNEKLFF.

J is TRBJ2-1 and V is TRBV9, with 9 positions matching TRBD2. Germline V CDR1 and CDR2: SGDLS, YYNGEE. Trimming cost V 2 bases and J 3 bases; bases outside gene matches: 6. The CDR3 consists of 16 residues. CDR3 coding DNA: TGTGCCAGCAGCGTGAGTGGGACTAGCTTCTACAATGAGCAGTTCTTC. Protein product: CASSVSGTSFYNEQFF.

The genes are TRBV19 and TRBJ2-6, with 7 bases identical to TRBD1. This CDR3 is built from 18 residues. CDR1 is LNHDA, CDR2 SQIVND, per germline (reference sequence). J was trimmed by 1 base and V by 5 bases; bases with no gene match: 11. CDR3 sequence reads: CASSSYRGIPSGANVLTF. CDR3 bases: TGTGCCAGTAGTTCCTACAGGGGAATCCCTTCTGGGGCCAACGTCCTGACTTTC.

CDR3: CVGTAARGPSQETQYF. For the CDR3, the DNA is TGTGTCGGAACAGCGGCGAGGGGACCCAGCCAAGAGACCCAGTACTTC. The V and J genes are TRBV2 and TRBJ2-5; the D call may be TRBD1 or TRBD2 (5 bases each). The CDR3 is 16 amino acids. Germline V CDR1 and CDR2: SNHLY, FYNNEI.

The rearrangement uses TRBV28 and TRBJ2-3, with D unclear. Trimming removed 4 bases from V and 2 bases from J, with 13 bases in between. The CDR3 runs 15 residues. CDR1 and CDR2 from the germline V gene are MDHEN and SYDVKM. The CDR3 region has the DNA TGTGCCAGCAGTTCCCGGAGCCCCTACACAGATACGCAGTATTTT. Its protein is CASSSRSPYTDTQYF.

V and J are TRBV19 and TRBJ2-3; 9 nucleotides match TRBD1. The CDR3 covers 14 residues. CDR1 and CDR2 from the germline V gene are LNHDA and SQIVND (reference sequence). V dropped 3 bases and J dropped 4; count of bases not matched to a gene: 2. The CDR3 protein is CASSMGQGADTQYF. The CDR3 DNA sequence: TGTGCCAGTAGTATGGGACAGGGCGCAGATACGCAGTATTTT. The variable domain in full, completed from reference TRBV19 and TRBJ2-3, reads DGGITQSPKYLFRKEGQNVTLSCEQNLNHDAMYWYRQDPGQGLRLIYYSQIVNDFQKGDIAEGYSVSREKKESFPLTVTSAQKNPTAFYLCASSMGQGADTQYFGPGTRLTVL.

This chain joins TRBV20-1 and TRBJ2-2; D not resolved. This CDR3 region has 13 residues. Trimming shortened V by 0 bases and J by 6 bases, and 8 bases separated the two germline ends. Germline V gene lookup returns CDR1 DFQATT and CDR2 SNEGSKA (reference sequence). The CDR3 coding sequence is TGCAGTGCTAGAGACCATGGATCCGGGGAGCTGTTTTTT. It specifies CSARDHGSGELFF.

This chain links TRBV20-1 with TRBJ1-5, with 7 bases matching TRBD1. Per the germline V gene, CDR1 is DFQATT and CDR2 is SNEGSKA (reference sequence). With V trimmed by 7 bases and J by 4 bases, 13 bases remained unmatched. The CDR3 covers 15 residues. CDR3 sequence reads: CSGADGGTANQPQHF. The CDR3 DNA sequence: TGCAGTGGGGCCGATGGGGGGACAGCTAATCAGCCCCAGCATTTT.

The J gene is TRBJ2-5, the V gene TRBV20-1; the D is unclear. V lost 4 bases to trimming and J lost 2 bases, with 11 bases between them. The germline gives CDR1 DFQATT, CDR2 SNEGSKA (reference sequence). The CDR3 is 13 amino acids. The CDR3 region is CSANSDIQETQYF. The CDR3 bases are TGCAGTGCTAACTCTGATATTCAAGAGACCCAGTACTTC.